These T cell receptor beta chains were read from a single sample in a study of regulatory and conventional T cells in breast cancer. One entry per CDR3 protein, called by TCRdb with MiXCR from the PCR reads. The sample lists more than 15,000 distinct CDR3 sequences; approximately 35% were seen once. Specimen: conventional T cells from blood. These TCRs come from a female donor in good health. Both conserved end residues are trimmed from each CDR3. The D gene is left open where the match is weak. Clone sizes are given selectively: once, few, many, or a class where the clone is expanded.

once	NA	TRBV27	ASSLKGIRADEQF
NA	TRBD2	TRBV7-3	ASSSGLAGDGQF
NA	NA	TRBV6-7	ASSYDRYRDNETMPNNEQF
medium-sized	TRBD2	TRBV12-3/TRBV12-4	ASSRIGGLAGSTDTQY
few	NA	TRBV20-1	SATGFFNQPQH
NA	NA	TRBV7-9	ASSLVKGRTYEQF
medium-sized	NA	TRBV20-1	SAAGPVGGLAKNIQY
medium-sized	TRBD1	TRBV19	ASSSPRDRGFEKLF
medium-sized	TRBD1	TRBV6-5	ASSPRGESGYT
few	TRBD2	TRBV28	ASTERTSGGQDTQY
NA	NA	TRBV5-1	ASSPLGGTYEQY
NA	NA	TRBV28	ASSLDTSGGPF
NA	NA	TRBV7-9	ASSLGPGRTGANVLT
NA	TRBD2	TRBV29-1	SAMPGLAGNEQF
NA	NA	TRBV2	AIFRGGGTDTQY
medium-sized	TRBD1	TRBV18	ASSPDRGRPYEQY
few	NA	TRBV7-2	ASSLDGTSTDTQY
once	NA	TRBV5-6	ASSWTGEQY
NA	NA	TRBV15	ATSPRTGTEAF
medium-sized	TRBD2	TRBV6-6	ASRFRTSGYNEQF
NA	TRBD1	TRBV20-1	SASGQGGYEQY
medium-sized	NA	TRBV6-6	ASSYSVNYGYT
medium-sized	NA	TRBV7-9	ASSLELEGYT
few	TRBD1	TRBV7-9	ASSPQGENQPQH
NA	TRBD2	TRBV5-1	ASSLWTSGGSGETQY
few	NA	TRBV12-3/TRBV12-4	ASSAGASNYGYT
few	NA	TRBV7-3	ASRGAWNTGELF
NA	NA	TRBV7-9	ASSWGVSYNSPLH
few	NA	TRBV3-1	ASSQVIYEQY
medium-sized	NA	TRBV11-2	ASSTEGRAYEQY
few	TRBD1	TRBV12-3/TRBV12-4	ASREGQSEAF
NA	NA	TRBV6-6	ASSSGKQNSPLH
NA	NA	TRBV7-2	ASSPAHPNQPQH
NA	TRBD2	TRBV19	ASSHSGLSSYEQY
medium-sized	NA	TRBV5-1	ASSLEVTGTTGNTIY
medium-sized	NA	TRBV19	ASSVTPGPLSEQY
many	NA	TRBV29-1	SVEDPRRTDEAF
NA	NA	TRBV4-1	ASSQEQPFDEQY
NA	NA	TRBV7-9	ASSRTGRGEQY
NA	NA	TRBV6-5	ASSPSTWTARNEKLF
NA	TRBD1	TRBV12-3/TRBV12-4	ASRADRGVSYEQY
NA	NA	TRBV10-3	ATGKGSTETQY
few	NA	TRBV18	ASGGSYNEQF
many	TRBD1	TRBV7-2	ASSLAGQGQETQY
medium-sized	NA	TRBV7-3	ASSLGVRDTQY
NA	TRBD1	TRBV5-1	ASTLGQGGRNTQY
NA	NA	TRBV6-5	ASSYSKTPGNTIY
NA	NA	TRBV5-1	ASSLDGQPIVSEAF
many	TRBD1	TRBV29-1	SVGGQGAF
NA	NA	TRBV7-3	ASAPGPSNQPQH
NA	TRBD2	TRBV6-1	ASSEARAGGPFGY
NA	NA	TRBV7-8	ASSLGLVGNIQY
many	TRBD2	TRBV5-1	ASSLAGGRVDTQY
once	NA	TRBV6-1	ASSEMGSTDTQY
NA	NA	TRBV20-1	SARTGTNSPLH